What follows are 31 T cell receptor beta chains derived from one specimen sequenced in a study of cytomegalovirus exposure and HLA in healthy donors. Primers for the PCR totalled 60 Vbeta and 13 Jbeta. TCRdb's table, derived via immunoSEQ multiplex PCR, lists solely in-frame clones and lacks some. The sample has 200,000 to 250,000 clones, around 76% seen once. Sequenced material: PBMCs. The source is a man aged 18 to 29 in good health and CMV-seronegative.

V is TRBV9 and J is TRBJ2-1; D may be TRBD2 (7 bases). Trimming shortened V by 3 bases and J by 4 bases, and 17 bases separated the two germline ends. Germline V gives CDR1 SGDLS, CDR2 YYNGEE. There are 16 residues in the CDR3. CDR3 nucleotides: TGTGCCAGCAGCGGGATGAGGGCGGGGGCGTACAATGAGCAGTTCTTC. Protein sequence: CASSGMRAGAYNEQFF.

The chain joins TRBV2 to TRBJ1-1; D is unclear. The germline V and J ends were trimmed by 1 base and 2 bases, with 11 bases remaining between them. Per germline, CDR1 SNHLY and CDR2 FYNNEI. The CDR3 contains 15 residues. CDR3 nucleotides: TGTGCCAGCAGTGAAGATGCAGGAAGTAACACTGAAGCTTTCTTT. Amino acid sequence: CASSEDAGSNTEAFF. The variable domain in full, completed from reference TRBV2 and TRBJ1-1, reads EPEVTQTPSHQVTQMGQEVILRCVPISNHLYFYWYRQILGQKVEFLVSFYNNEISEKSEIFDDQFSVERPDGSNFTLKIRSTKLEDSAMYFCASSEDAGSNTEAFFGQGTRLTVV.

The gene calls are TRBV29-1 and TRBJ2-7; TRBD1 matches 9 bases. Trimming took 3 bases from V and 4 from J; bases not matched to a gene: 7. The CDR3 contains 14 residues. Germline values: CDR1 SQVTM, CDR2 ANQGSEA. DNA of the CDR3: TGCAGCGTTGAGCTGACAGGGGGTCCGTACGAGCAGTACTTC. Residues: CSVELTGGPYEQYF.

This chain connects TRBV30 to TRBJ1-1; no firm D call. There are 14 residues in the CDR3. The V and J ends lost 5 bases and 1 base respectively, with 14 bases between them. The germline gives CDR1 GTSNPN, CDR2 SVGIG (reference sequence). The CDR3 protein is CAWRGAVENTEAFF. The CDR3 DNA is TGTGCCTGGCGAGGCGCCGTCGAGAACACTGAAGCTTTCTTT.

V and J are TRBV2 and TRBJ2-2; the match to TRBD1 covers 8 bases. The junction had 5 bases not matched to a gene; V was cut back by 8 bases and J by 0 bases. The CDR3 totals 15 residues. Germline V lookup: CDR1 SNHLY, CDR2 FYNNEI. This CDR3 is CASLGQVANTGELFF. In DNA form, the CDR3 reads TGTGCCAGCCTGGGACAGGTCGCGAACACCGGGGAGCTGTTTTTT.

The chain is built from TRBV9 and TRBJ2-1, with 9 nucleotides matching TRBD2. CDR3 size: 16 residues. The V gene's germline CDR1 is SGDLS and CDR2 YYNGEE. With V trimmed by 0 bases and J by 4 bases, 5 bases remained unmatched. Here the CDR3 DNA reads TGTGCCAGCAGCGTAGTGGTTAGCGGGAGTTACAATGAGCAGTTCTTC. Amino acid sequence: CASSVVVSGSYNEQFF.

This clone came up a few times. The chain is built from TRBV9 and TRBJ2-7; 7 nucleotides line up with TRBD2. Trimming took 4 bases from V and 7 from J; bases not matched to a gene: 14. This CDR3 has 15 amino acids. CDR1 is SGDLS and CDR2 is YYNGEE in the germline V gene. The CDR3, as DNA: TGTGCCAGCAGCCCCCGAACGGCGGGAGATAGGGAGCAGTACTTC. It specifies CASSPRTAGDREQYF.

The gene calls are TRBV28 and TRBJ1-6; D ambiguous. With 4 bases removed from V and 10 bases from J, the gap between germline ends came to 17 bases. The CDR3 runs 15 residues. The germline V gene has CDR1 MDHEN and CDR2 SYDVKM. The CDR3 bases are TGTGCCAGCAGTTCCCCCCACGGGGTTTTGTCACCCCTCCACTTT. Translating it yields CASSSPHGVLSPLHF. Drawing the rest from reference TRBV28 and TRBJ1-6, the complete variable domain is DVKVTQSSRYLVKRTGEKVFLECVQDMDHENMFWYRQDPGLGLRLIYFSYDVKMKEKGDIPEGYSVSREKKERFSLILESASTNQTSMYLCASSSPHGVLSPLHFGNGTRLTVT.

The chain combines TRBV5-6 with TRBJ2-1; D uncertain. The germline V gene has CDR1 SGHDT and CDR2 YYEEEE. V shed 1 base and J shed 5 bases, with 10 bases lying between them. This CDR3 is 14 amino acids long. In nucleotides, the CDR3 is TGTGCCAGCAGCTTGCCTAGGTTGGACAATGAGCAGTTCTTC. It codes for CASSLPRLDNEQFF.

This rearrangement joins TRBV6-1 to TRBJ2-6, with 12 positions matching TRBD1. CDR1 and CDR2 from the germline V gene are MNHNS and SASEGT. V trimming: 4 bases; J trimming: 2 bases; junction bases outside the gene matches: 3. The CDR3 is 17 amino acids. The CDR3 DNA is TGTGCCAGCAGTGGGGACAGGGGGCGTCCTGGGGCCAACGTCCTGACTTTC. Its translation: CASSGDRGRPGANVLTF.

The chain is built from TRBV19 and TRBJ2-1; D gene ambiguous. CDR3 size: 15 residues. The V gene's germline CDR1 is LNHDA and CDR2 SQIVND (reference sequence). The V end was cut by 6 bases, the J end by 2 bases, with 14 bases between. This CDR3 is CASRPYGGTYNEQFF. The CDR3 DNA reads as TGTGCCAGTAGACCCTACGGCGGAACCTACAATGAGCAGTTCTTC.

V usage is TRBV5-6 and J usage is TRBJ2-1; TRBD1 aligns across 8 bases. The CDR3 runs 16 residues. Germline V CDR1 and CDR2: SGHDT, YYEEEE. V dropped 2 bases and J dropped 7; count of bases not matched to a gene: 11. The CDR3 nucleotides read TGTGCCAGCAGCTTCCCAACCGGGACAGGAGAGAATGAGCAGTTCTTC. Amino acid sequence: CASSFPTGTGENEQFF.

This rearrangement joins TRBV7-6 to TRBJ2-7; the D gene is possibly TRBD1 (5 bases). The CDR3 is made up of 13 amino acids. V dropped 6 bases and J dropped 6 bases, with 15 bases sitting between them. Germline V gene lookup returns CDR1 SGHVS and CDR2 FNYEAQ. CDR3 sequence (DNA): TGTGCCAGCAGTAGGGGTTACATTGGCGAGCAGTACTTC. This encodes CASSRGYIGEQYF.

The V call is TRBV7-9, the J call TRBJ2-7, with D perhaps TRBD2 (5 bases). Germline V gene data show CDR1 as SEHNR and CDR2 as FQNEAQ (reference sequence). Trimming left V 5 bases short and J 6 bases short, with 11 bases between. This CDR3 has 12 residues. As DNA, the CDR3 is TGTGCCAGCAGCCGAGGACTGACCGAGCAGTACTTC. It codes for CASSRGLTEQYF.

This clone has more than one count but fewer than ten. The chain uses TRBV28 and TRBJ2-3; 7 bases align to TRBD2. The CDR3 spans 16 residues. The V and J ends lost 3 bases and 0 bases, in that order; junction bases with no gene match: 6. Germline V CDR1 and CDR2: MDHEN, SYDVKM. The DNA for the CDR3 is TGTGCCAGCAGTTTCCAAAATAGCGGGAGCACAGATACGCAGTATTTT. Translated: CASSFQNSGSTDTQYF.

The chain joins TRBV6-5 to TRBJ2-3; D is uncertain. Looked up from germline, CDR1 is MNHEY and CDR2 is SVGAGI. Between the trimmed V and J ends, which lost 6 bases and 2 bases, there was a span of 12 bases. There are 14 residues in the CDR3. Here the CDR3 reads CASSPDTLTDTQYF. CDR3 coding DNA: TGTGCCAGCAGCCCCGACACCCTCACAGATACGCAGTATTTT.

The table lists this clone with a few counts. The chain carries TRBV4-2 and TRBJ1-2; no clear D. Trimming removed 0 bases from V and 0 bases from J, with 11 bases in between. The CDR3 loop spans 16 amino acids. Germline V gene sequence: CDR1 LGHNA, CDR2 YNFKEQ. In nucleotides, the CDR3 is TGTGCCAGCAGCCAAGATTTCCACGCAGCTAACTATGGCTACACCTTC. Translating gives CASSQDFHAANYGYTF.

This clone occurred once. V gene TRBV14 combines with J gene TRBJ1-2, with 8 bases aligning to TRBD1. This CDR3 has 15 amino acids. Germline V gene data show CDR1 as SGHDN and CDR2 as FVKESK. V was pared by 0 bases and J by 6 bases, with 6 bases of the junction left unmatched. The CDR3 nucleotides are TGTGCCAGCAGCCAAGATTGGCAGGGGGCCCATGGCTACACCTTC. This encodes CASSQDWQGAHGYTF. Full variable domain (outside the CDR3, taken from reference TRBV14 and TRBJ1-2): EAGVTQFPSHSVIEKGQTVTLRCDPISGHDNLYWYRRVMGKEIKFLLHFVKESKQDESGMPNNRFLAERTGGTYSTLKVQPAELEDSGVYFCASSQDWQGAHGYTFGSGTRLTVV.

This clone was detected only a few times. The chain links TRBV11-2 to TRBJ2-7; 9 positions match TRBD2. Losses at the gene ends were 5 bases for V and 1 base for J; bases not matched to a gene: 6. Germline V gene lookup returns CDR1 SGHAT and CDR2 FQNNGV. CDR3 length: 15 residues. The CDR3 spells CASSSSGGPSYEQYF. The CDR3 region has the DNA TGTGCCAGCAGCAGTAGCGGGGGCCCTTCCTACGAGCAGTACTTC.

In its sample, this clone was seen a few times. Written as DNA, the CDR3 is TGTGCCAGCAGCTTAGGGGCTACTGCTTCCCGGGGCTACACCTTC. Protein sequence: CASSLGATASRGYTF. The genes are TRBV7-2 and TRBJ1-2; D gene ambiguous. The CDR3 is 15 amino acids. CDR1 SGHTA and CDR2 FQGNSA come from the germline V gene. The V and J ends lost 1 base and 8 bases respectively, with 17 bases between them.

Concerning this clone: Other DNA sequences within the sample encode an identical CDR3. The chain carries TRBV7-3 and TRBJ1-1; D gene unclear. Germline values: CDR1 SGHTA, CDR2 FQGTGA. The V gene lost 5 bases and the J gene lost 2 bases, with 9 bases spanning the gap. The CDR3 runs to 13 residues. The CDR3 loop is CASSLRGNTEAFF. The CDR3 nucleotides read TGTGCCAGCAGCCTCCGAGGCAACACTGAAGCTTTCTTT. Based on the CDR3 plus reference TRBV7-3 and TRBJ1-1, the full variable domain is GAGVSQTPSNKVTEKGKYVELRCDPISGHTALYWYRQSLGQGPEFLIYFQGTGAADDSGLPNDRFFAVRPEGSVSTLKIQRTERGDSAVYLCASSLRGNTEAFFGQGTRLTVV.

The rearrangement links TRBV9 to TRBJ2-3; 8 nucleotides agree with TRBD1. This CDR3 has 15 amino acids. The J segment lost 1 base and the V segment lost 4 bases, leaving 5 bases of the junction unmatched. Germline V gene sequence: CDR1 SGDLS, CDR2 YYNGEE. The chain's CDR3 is CASSTAGQGTDTQYF. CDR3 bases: TGTGCCAGCAGCACTGCGGGACAGGGCACAGATACGCAGTATTTT.

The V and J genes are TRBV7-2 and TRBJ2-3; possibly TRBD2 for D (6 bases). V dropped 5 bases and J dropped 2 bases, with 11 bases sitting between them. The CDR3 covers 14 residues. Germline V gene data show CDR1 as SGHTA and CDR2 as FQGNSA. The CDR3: CASSPSANTDTQYF. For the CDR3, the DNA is TGTGCCAGCAGCCCTAGCGCGAACACAGATACGCAGTATTTT.

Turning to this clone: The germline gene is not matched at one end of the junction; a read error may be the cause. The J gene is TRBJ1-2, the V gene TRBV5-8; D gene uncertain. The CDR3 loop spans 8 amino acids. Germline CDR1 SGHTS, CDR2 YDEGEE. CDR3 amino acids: CLGDGYTF. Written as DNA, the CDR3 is TGCCTAGGCGATGGCTACACCTTC.

Here the CDR3 reads CASSFSQLLGRQFF. CDR3 DNA sequence: TGTGCCAGCAGTTTCTCTCAGCTACTAGGACGGCAGTTCTTC. The rearrangement links TRBV28 to TRBJ2-1, with D perhaps matching TRBD2 (5 bases). CDR1 and CDR2 from the germline V gene are MDHEN and SYDVKM. The V end lost 3 bases, the J end lost 12 bases, and 18 bases lay between the germline ends. This CDR3 contains 14 residues.

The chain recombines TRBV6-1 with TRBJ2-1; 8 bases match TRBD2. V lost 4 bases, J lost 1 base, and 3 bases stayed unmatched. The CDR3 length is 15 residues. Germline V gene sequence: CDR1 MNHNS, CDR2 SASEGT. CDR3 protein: CASSVTSASYNEQFF. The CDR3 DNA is TGTGCCAGCAGTGTGACTAGCGCATCCTACAATGAGCAGTTCTTC.

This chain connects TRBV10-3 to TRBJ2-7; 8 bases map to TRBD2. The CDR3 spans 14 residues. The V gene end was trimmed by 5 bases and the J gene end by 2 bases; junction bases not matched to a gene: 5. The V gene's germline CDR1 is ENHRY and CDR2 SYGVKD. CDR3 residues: CAISRDSGTYEQYF. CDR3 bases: TGTGCCATCAGTCGGGATAGCGGGACCTACGAGCAGTACTTC.

The CDR3 nucleotides read TGTGCCAGTAGTGAGGGGGACAGCGGAGGCGTCTACACCTTC. Translation gives CASSEGDSGGVYTF. The chain joins TRBV19 to TRBJ1-2, with 7 bases lining up with TRBD1. V gave up 5 bases and J gave up 10 bases; unmatched junction bases: 13. This CDR3 has 14 residues. CDR1 is LNHDA, CDR2 SQIVND, per germline (reference sequence).

CDR3 loop: CASSALNSPLHF. The CDR3 coding sequence is TGTGCCAGCAGCGCGCTTAATTCACCCCTCCACTTT. The J gene is TRBJ1-6, the V gene TRBV6-1, with D hard to call. Trimming took 6 bases from V and 6 from J, leaving 6 bases between them. This CDR3 spans 12 amino acids. The germline CDR1 and CDR2 sequences are MNHNS and SASEGT.

CDR3 protein: CASSPELAGGGGANVLTF. The CDR3 nucleotides read TGCGCCAGCAGCCCGGAACTAGCGGGAGGAGGTGGGGCCAACGTCCTGACTTTC. The chain carries TRBV5-1 and TRBJ2-6, with 12 positions matching TRBD2. CDR1 is SGHRS, CDR2 YFSETQ, per germline. The CDR3 has 18 residues. The trim removed 4 bases at V and 3 bases at J, leaving 8 bases unmatched.

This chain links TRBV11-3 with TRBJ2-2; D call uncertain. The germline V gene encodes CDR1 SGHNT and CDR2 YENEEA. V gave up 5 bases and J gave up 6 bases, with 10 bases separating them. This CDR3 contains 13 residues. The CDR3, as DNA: TGTGCCAGCAGCCAACGAGGAGCCGGGGAGCTGTTTTTT. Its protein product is CASSQRGAGELFF.